This entry lists 19 T cell receptor beta chains sequenced from one sample in a study of blood T cells in healthy people across ages. A second PCR of 7 to 11 cycles used a sample-barcoded 5' primer and a J-beta primer mix. TCRdb reanalysed the 5' RACE reads using MiXCR and keeps one entry per CDR3 protein. The sample holds 600,000 to 800,000 distinct CDR3 sequences, 20% to 25% seen once. The source material was blood. The receptors originated from a man between 65 and 80 years old in good health.

In its sample, this clonotype was seen a few times. The rearrangement links TRBV7-3 to TRBJ2-5; possibly TRBD1 for D (6 bases). The DNA matches TRBJ2-1 better at its end, which makes the J call doubtful. CDR1 is SGHTA and CDR2 is FQGTGA in the germline V gene. CDR3 length: 13 residues. The CDR3 nucleotides read TGTGCCAGCAGCGCCCATCGGACAGCAGAGCAGTTCTTC. It specifies CASSAHRTAEQFF.

This clonotype was detected a few times. The chain's CDR3 is CASSFGQGSSPLHF. The CDR3 DNA reads as TGTGCCAGCAGCTTCGGACAGGGGAGTTCACCCCTCCACTTT. The V and J genes are TRBV7-2 and TRBJ1-6; 9 nucleotides align to TRBD1. Germline V gives CDR1 SGHTA, CDR2 FQGNSA. J gave up 9 bases and V 3 bases, and 3 bases lay outside the gene matches. The CDR3 runs 14 residues.

The chain links TRBV21-1 to TRBJ2-5; TRBD1 is the table's D call, not checked against the DNA. The DNA end lines up better with TRBJ2-7; the J call may be wrong. TRBV21-1 is marked as a pseudogene. CDR3 length equals 16 residues. The DNA for the CDR3 is TGTGCCAGCAGCTCTCCCCTGACAGGGGTCAGGTACGAGCAGTACTTC. Amino acid sequence: CASSSPLTGVRYEQYF.

This clonotype appeared a single time. V usage is TRBV9 and J usage is TRBJ2-1, with a possible D match to TRBD2 (5 bases). Per germline, CDR1 SGDLS and CDR2 YYNGEE. Trimming stripped 0 bases from V and 6 bases from J, with 10 bases between. The length of the CDR3 is 14 residues. The CDR3 protein is CASSVGNRGNEQFF. In DNA form, the CDR3 reads TGTGCCAGCAGCGTAGGGAACCGGGGCAATGAGCAGTTCTTC. Supplemented by reference TRBV9 and TRBJ2-1, the full variable domain reads DSGVTQTPKHLITATGQRVTLRCSPRSGDLSVYWYQQSLDQGLQFLIQYYNGEERAKGNILERFSAQQFPDLHSELNLSSLELGDSALYFCASSVGNRGNEQFFGPGTRLTVL.

There are a few counts of this clonotype. This rearrangement joins TRBV3-1 to TRBJ1-1; D remains ambiguous. The germline V gene encodes CDR1 LGHDT and CDR2 YNNKEL (reference sequence). This CDR3 spans 13 amino acids. V lost 4 bases and J 5 bases, leaving 11 bases between the germline ends. CDR3 sequence (DNA): TGTGCCAGCAGCCCGGACGGGAGGACTGAAGCTTTCTTT. Encoded protein: CASSPDGRTEAFF. Combining the CDR3 with reference TRBV3-1 and TRBJ1-1 gives the whole variable domain DTAVSQTPKYLVTQMGNDKSIKCEQNLGHDTMYWYKQDSKKFLKIMFSYNNKELIINETVPNRFSPKSPDKAHLNLHINSLELGDSAVYFCASSPDGRTEAFFGQGTRLTVV.

The chain links TRBV12-3 or TRBV12-4 to TRBJ1-4; D gene uncertain. Deletions cut 5 bases from V and 0 bases from J, with 16 bases between. The CDR3 sequence is 17 residues long. The DNA for the CDR3 is TGTGCCAGCAGTGACTGGACCGATGTGACAACTAATGAAAAACTGTTTTTT. Protein sequence: CASSDWTDVTTNEKLFF.

This clonotype was counted a few times. The chain combines TRBV20-1 with TRBJ2-7; D perhaps matches TRBD1 (5 bases). The germline CDR1 and CDR2 sequences are DFQATT and SNEGSKA (reference sequence). The CDR3 spans 11 residues. V was shortened by 0 bases and J by 12 bases, with 12 bases between the two germline ends. The DNA for the CDR3 is TGCAGTGCTAGAGATCAGGGATTGTGGTACTTC. It yields the protein CSARDQGLWYF.

This clonotype was counted ten times or more. V usage is TRBV7-2 and J usage is TRBJ2-7, with 10 bases fitting TRBD1. The J segment lost 3 bases and the V segment lost 5 bases, leaving 7 bases of the junction unmatched. CDR1 and CDR2 from the germline V gene are SGHTA and FQGNSA. This CDR3 comprises 15 residues. The CDR3 sequence: CASSQGTGEFYEQYF. The CDR3 bases are TGTGCCAGCAGCCAAGGGACAGGGGAGTTCTACGAGCAGTACTTC. Filled out from reference TRBV7-2 and TRBJ2-7, the complete variable domain reads GAGVSQSPSNKVTEKGKDVELRCDPISGHTALYWYRQSLGQGLEFLIYFQGNSAPDKSGLPSDRFSAERTGGSVSTLTIQRTQQEDSAVYLCASSQGTGEFYEQYFGPGTRLTVT.

In its sample, this clonotype was seen a few times. V gene TRBV7-6 combines with J gene TRBJ2-1; D might be TRBD1 or TRBD2, each matching 6 bases. Germline V lookup: CDR1 SGHVS, CDR2 FNYEAQ. Trimming removed 4 bases at V and 5 bases at J, with 18 bases between. This CDR3 comprises 16 residues. The CDR3 is CASSSEVGGGNNEQFF. The CDR3 DNA is TGTGCCAGCAGCTCAGAGGTTGGGGGCGGGAACAATGAGCAGTTCTTC.

The CDR3 DNA reads TGTGCCAGCAGCCAAGGGTCGGTCCAAGAGACCCAGTACTTC. It is translated as CASSQGSVQETQYF. V is TRBV3-1 and J is TRBJ2-5; unclear D gene. The CDR3 length is 14 residues. Germline loops: CDR1 LGHDT, CDR2 YNNKEL (reference sequence). Trimming took 1 base from V and 1 from J, leaving 7 bases between them.

This clonotype was recorded a few times. The chain recombines TRBV20-1 with TRBJ2-1; TRBD1 is a possible D gene (6 bases). The V gene lost 0 bases and the J gene lost 4 bases, with 16 bases spanning the gap. This CDR3 has 16 residues. Germline CDR1 and CDR2: DFQATT and SNEGSKA (reference sequence). The CDR3 DNA is TGCAGTGCTAGAGATTTTTCAGGGGCGTTATACAATGAGCAGTTCTTC. This sequence encodes CSARDFSGALYNEQFF.

The J gene is TRBJ2-7, the V gene TRBV6-1; 7 positions match TRBD1. The CDR3 spans 16 residues. With 4 bases clipped from V and 3 bases from J, the junction kept 12 bases outside the gene matches. Per the germline V gene, CDR1 is MNHNS and CDR2 is SASEGT. CDR3 amino acids: CASSGGTEQNHYEQYF. For the CDR3, the DNA is TGTGCCAGCAGTGGAGGGACAGAACAAAATCACTACGAGCAGTACTTC.

This clonotype was recorded at least ten times. V and J are TRBV27 and TRBJ1-6; D is undetermined. Germline CDR1 and CDR2: MNHEY and SMNVEV (reference sequence). This CDR3 is 13 amino acids long. Trimming removed 2 bases at V and 10 bases at J, with 9 bases between. For the CDR3, the DNA is TGTGCCAGCAGTTTAACGGTGGACTCACCCCTCCACTTT. It specifies CASSLTVDSPLHF.

This chain connects TRBV29-1 to TRBJ2-3; D is uncertain. This CDR3 has 13 residues. Germline V gene lookup returns CDR1 SQVTM and CDR2 ANQGSEA. V lost 3 bases and J lost 2, with 9 bases in between. The CDR3 nucleotides read TGCAGCGTTGATAGTGGTTTCACAGATACGCAGTATTTT. Translated: CSVDSGFTDTQYF.

This clonotype was counted ten times or more. The chain carries TRBV6-6 and TRBJ2-7, with D perhaps TRBD2 (6 bases). This CDR3 contains 14 residues. Trimming took 10 bases from V and 3 from J, leaving 19 bases between them. Germline values: CDR1 MNHNY, CDR2 SVGAGI (reference sequence). CDR3 DNA: TGTGCCACTTCCTCCGGGACTGTTTTCTACGAGCAGTACTTC. Translating gives CATSSGTVFYEQYF.

The chain employs TRBV12-3 or TRBV12-4 and TRBJ1-1; TRBD1 might be the D (6 bases). The CDR3 spans 15 residues. Trimming removed 5 bases at V and 2 bases at J, with 15 bases between. This CDR3 reads CASSRPRTANTEAFF. In DNA, the CDR3 is TGTGCCAGCAGTCGTCCTCGGACAGCCAACACTGAAGCTTTCTTT.

V and J are TRBV2 and TRBJ2-7; 9 nucleotides agree with TRBD1. The ends lost 7 bases at V and 4 bases at J; junction bases unmatched: 2. There are 12 residues in the CDR3. Germline CDR1 reads SNHLY; CDR2 reads FYNNEI. The CDR3 bases are TGTGCCAGCACGGGACAGGGTTACGAGCAGTACTTC. Translated, it gives CASTGQGYEQYF. Filled out from reference TRBV2 and TRBJ2-7, the complete variable domain reads EPEVTQTPSHQVTQMGQEVILRCVPISNHLYFYWYRQILGQKVEFLVSFYNNEISEKSEIFDDQFSVERPDGSNFTLKIRSTKLEDSAMYFCASTGQGYEQYFGPGTRLTVT.

The chain employs TRBV3-1 and TRBJ2-1; D remains ambiguous. The V end lost 2 bases, the J end lost 3 bases, and 11 bases lay between the germline ends. Looked up from germline, CDR1 is LGHDT and CDR2 is YNNKEL (reference sequence). The CDR3 extends over 15 amino acids. CDR3 in DNA: TGTGCCAGCAGCCAAAGCGCTCCAAACTACAATGAGCAGTTCTTC. As protein: CASSQSAPNYNEQFF.

This sequence joins TRBV2 and TRBJ2-4; TRBD1 matches 7 bases. CDR1 SNHLY and CDR2 FYNNEI come from the germline V gene. The CDR3 runs 16 residues. Losses at the gene ends were 4 bases for V and 1 base for J; bases not matched to a gene: 7. DNA of the CDR3: TGTGCCAGCAGTGCCGAGGGGGCCGTCGCCAAAAACATTCAGTACTTC. Encoded protein: CASSAEGAVAKNIQYF.